The 9 T cell receptor beta chains below were found in one sample sequenced in a study of CD8 T cells in Susac syndrome. Random hexamers were used to reverse transcribe 0.5 to 1 ug of RNA. TCRdb re-analysed the immunoSEQ multiplex PCR reads in MiXCR, keeping a single row per CDR3 protein. The sample records about 84,000 distinct CDR3 sequences, approximately 96% being singletons. Sequencing used CD8+ T cells from PBMCs. The receptors here all came from a human donor with Susac syndrome.

The chain couples TRBV4-3 to TRBJ2-1; 13 nucleotides align to TRBD2. The CDR3 runs 14 residues. Germline V gene data show CDR1 as LGHNA and CDR2 as YSLEER. Germline trimming cut 4 bases from V and 9 bases from J; bases unmatched to any gene: 3. The CDR3 protein is CASSPGLAGSEQFF. The CDR3 nucleotides read TGCGCCAGCAGCCCGGGACTAGCGGGAAGTGAGCAGTTCTTC.

This clonotype appeared a single time. This rearrangement joins TRBV9 to TRBJ1-1; 7 bases agree with TRBD1. The CDR3 contains 14 residues. Germline loops: CDR1 SGDLS, CDR2 YYNGEE. The V segment lost 3 bases and the J segment 4 bases; nucleotides outside the gene matches: 6. The DNA for the CDR3 is TGTGCCAGCAGCGGATTACAGGGGAGCACTGAAGCTTTCTTT. Protein sequence: CASSGLQGSTEAFF.

This clonotype appeared a single time. The CDR3 sequence: CSVRIGTDYEQYF. CDR3 nucleotides: TGCAGCGTCAGAATTGGGACAGACTACGAGCAGTACTTC. The chain is built from TRBV29-1 and TRBJ2-7; 7 bases agree with TRBD1. Trimming took 6 bases from V and 3 from J; bases not matched to a gene: 8. Germline loops: CDR1 SQVTM, CDR2 ANQGSEA. The length of the CDR3 is 13 residues.

The chain recombines TRBV29-1 with TRBJ2-1; 14 bases are shared with TRBD2. Germline trimming cut 6 bases from V and 4 bases from J; bases unmatched to any gene: 8. The germline V gene has CDR1 SQVTM and CDR2 ANQGSEA. The CDR3 totals 16 residues. CDR3 residues: CSVGTSGSLGYNEQFF. The CDR3 region has the DNA TGCAGCGTGGGGACTAGCGGGAGCCTAGGATACAATGAGCAGTTCTTC.

The chain employs TRBV28 and TRBJ2-7; D assignment may be TRBD1 or TRBD2 (5 bases each). Germline lookup yields CDR1 MDHEN and CDR2 SYDVKM. V lost 3 bases and J lost 3, with 15 bases in between. The CDR3 spans 15 residues. The CDR3 region is CASSFSPEGFYEQYF. In DNA, the CDR3 is TGTGCCAGCAGTTTCTCCCCAGAGGGGTTCTACGAGCAGTACTTC.

The chain combines TRBV6-2 or TRBV6-3 with TRBJ2-5; 13 bases fit TRBD2. CDR1 is MNHEY, CDR2 SVGEGT, per germline. This CDR3 spans 18 amino acids. Germline trimming cut 2 bases from V and 2 bases from J; bases unmatched to any gene: 8. Here the CDR3 reads CASSYPTSGRADQETQYF. Written as DNA, the CDR3 is TGTGCCAGCAGTTACCCTACTAGCGGGAGGGCCGATCAAGAGACCCAGTACTTC.

The chain has TRBV28 and TRBJ2-7; D unresolved. The germline gives CDR1 MDHEN, CDR2 SYDVKM. The length of the CDR3 is 13 residues. Trimming took off 2 bases at V and 5 bases at J, with 10 bases between the two ends. The chain's CDR3 is CASSLGRKNEQYF. The CDR3 DNA reads as TGTGCCAGCAGTTTAGGCAGGAAGAACGAGCAGTACTTC. The full variable domain, in which reference TRBV28 and TRBJ2-7 provide the parts outside the CDR3, is DVKVTQSSRYLVKRTGEKVFLECVQDMDHENMFWYRQDPGLGLRLIYFSYDVKMKEKGDIPEGYSVSREKKERFSLILESASTNQTSMYLCASSLGRKNEQYFGPGTRLTVT.

The chain recombines TRBV20-1 with TRBJ2-7, with 10 bases matching TRBD1. With V trimmed by 1 base and J by 1 base, 1 base remained unmatched. Germline V gene data show CDR1 as DFQATT and CDR2 as SNEGSKA (reference sequence). The CDR3 loop spans 14 amino acids. In DNA, the CDR3 is TGCAGTGCTAGAGGGGGACAGGGGTCCTACGAGCAGTACGTC. Encoded protein: CSARGGQGSYEQYV.

V is TRBV20-1 and J is TRBJ2-1; the match to TRBD2 covers 9 bases. Germline loops: CDR1 DFQATT, CDR2 SNEGSKA (reference sequence). The V and J ends lost 4 bases and 9 bases, in that order; junction bases with no gene match: 16. The CDR3 runs to 16 residues. CDR3 sequence: CSATPMASGALSEQFF. CDR3 bases: TGCAGTGCTACCCCGATGGCTAGCGGGGCTTTGAGTGAGCAGTTCTTC.